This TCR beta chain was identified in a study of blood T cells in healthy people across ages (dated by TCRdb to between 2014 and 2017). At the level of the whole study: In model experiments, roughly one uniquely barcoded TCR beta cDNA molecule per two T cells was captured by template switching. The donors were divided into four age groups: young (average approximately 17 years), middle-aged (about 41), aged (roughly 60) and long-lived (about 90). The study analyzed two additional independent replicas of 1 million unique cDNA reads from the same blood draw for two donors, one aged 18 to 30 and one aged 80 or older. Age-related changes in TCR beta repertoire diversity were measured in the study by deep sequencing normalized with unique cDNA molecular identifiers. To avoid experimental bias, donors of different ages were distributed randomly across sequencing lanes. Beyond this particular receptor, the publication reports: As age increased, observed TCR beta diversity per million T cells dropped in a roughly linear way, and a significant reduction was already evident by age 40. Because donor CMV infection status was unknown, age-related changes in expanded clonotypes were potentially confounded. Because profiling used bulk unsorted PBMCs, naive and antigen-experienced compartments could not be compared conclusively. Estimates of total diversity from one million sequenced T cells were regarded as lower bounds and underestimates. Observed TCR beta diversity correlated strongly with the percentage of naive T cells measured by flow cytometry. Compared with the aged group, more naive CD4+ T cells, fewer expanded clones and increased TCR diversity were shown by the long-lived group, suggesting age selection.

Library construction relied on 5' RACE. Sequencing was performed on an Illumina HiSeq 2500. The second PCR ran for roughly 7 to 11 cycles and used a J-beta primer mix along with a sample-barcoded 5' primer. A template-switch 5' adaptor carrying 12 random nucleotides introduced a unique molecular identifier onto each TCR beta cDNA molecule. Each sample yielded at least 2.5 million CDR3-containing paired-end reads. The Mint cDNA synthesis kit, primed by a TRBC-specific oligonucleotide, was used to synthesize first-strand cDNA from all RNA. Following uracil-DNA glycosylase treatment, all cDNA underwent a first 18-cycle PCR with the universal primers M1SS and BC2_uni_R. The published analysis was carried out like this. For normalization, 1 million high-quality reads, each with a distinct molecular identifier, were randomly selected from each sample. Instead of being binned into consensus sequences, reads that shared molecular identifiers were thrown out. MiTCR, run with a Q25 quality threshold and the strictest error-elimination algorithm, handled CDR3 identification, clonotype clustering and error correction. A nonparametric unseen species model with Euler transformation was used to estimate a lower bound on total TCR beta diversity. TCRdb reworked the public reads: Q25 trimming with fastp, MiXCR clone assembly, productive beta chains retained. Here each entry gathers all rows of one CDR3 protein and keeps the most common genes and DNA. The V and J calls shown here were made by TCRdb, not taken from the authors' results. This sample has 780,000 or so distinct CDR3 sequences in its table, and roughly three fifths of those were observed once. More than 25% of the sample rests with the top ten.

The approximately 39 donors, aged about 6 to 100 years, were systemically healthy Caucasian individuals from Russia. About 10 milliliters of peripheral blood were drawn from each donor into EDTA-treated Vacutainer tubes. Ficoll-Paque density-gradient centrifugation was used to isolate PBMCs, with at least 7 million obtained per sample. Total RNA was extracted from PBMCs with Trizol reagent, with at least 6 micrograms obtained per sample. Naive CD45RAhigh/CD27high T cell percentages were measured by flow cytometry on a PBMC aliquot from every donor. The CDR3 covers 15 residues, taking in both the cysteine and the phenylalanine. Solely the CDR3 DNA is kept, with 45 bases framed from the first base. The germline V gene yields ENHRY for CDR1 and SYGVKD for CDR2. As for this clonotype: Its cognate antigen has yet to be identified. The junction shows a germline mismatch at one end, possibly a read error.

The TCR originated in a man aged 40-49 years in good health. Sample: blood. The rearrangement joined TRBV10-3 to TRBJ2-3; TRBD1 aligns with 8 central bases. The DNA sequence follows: TGTACCATCAGTGGCCGGGACAGGCACACAGATACGCAGTATTTT. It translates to CTISGRDRHTDTQYF.